The TCR beta chain under discussion was sequenced for a study of blood T cells in healthy people across ages. Germline V CDR1 and CDR2: LGHDT, YNNKEL (reference sequence). The CDR3 extends over 15 amino acids. Through a sample-barcoded 5' primer and a J-beta primer mix, a second PCR was run for roughly 6 to 12 cycles. A single record per CDR3 protein comes from TCRdb applying MiXCR to the 5' RACE reads. The table lists 780,000 or so distinct CDR3 sequences, 50% to 65% of them singletons. This chain links TRBV3-1 with TRBJ2-4, with 8 positions matching TRBD1. The J call may be in error: the DNA end matches TRBJ2-5 better. The sample consisted of blood. The receptor's source is a man older than 75 in good health. DNA of the CDR3: TGTGCCAGCAGCCGGACAGGGAGGAACCAAGAGACCCAGTACTTC. Protein sequence: CASSRTGRNQETQYF.